The next 31 T cell receptor beta chains were all read from a single sample in a study of tumor-infiltrating lymphocytes in primary liver carcinoma. Reverse transcription of 500 ng total RNA with a constant-region primer produced TCR beta cDNA. Amplification in three nested multiplex PCR rounds with slightly modified ARM-PCR gave rise to TCR beta libraries. Primers for the first two PCR rounds were TRBV1-TRBV30 forward primers and a C-beta reverse primer (around 11 cycles per round). TCRdb fed the multiplex PCR reads into MiXCR, producing one record per CDR3 protein. The sample lists almost 200,000 distinct CDR3 sequences, almost 65% occurring once. Blood RNA came from unsorted whole blood; germline DNA was also extracted. Material for sequencing was peripheral blood. Receptors were obtained from an older woman with primary liver carcinoma and hepatitis B virus infection.

On this clonotype itself: A read error is possible here, since a much larger clone lies one base away. This chain connects TRBV6-2 or TRBV6-3 to TRBJ2-3; D is undetermined. Germline loops: CDR1 MNHEY, CDR2 SVGEGT. The CDR3 has 14 amino acids. CDR3 sequence (DNA): TGTGCCAGCAGTTACATGTCACGCACAGATACGCGGTATTTT. It yields the protein CASSYMSRTDTRYF.

Of note for this clonotype: No conserved phenylalanine or tryptophan is present at the end of the CDR3, so a read error is the likely explanation. This chain uses TRBV29-1 with TRBJ1-1; the D is unclear. The CDR3 sequence is 13 residues long. The V and J ends lost 2 bases and 4 bases respectively, with 11 bases between them. Germline lookup yields CDR1 SQVTM and CDR2 ANQGSEA. The CDR3 DNA is TGCAGCGTTGAAAGGTCCAGAGTCACTGAAGCTTTCTCT. Translation: CSVERSRVTEAFS.

Ten or more counts support this clonotype. The V call is TRBV4-1, the J call TRBJ2-3; no firm D call. Looked up from germline, CDR1 is MGHRA and CDR2 is YSYEKL. Between the trimmed V and J ends, which lost 1 base and 5 bases, there was a span of 13 bases. The CDR3 contains 15 residues. CDR3 coding DNA: TGCGCCAGCAGCCAAGGAGTGGCTGCTAGAGATACGCAGTATTTT. As protein: CASSQGVAARDTQYF.

This clonotype was counted once. At one end the junction does not follow the germline gene, possibly because of a read error. This chain joins TRBV12-5 and TRBJ1-4, with TRBD1 as a possible D gene (5 bases). Germline CDR1 and CDR2: LGHNT and FRNRAP. This CDR3 has 16 residues. As DNA, the CDR3 is TGTGCTAGTGGTTTCACAAGACAGTTCCTCTGTGAAAGACTGTTTTTT. Translation gives CASGFTRQFLCERLFF. The entire variable domain, with the rest obtained from reference TRBV12-5 and TRBJ1-4, is as follows: DARVTQTPRHKVTEMGQEVTMRCQPILGHNTVFWYRQTMMQGLELLAYFRNRAPLDDSGMPKDRFSAEMPDATLATLKIQPSEPRDSAVYFCASGFTRQFLCERLFFGSGTQLSVL.

The gene calls are TRBV6-6 and TRBJ1-4; unclear D gene. The CDR3 totals 12 residues. The V gene lost 5 bases and the J gene lost 6 bases, with 7 bases spanning the gap. Germline CDR1 and CDR2: MNHNY and SVGAGI (reference sequence). The CDR3 protein is CASSRTDEKLFF. The CDR3, as DNA: TGTGCCAGCAGTCGGACGGATGAAAAACTGTTTTTT.

The chain is built from TRBV6-2 or TRBV6-3 and TRBJ2-2; 9 nucleotides match TRBD1. This CDR3 contains 17 residues. The V gene end was trimmed by 2 bases and the J gene end by 4 bases; junction bases not matched to a gene: 8. Germline-derived CDR1 and CDR2 are MNHEY and SVGEGT. Written as DNA, the CDR3 is TGTGCCAGCAGTTACGACTCGGGACAGGGTGGCACCGGGGAGCTGTTTTTT. It specifies CASSYDSGQGGTGELFF.

This chain connects TRBV20-1 to TRBJ2-7, with TRBD2 identical over 8 bases. Losses at the gene ends were 3 bases for V and 7 bases for J; bases not matched to a gene: 8. The germline gives CDR1 DFQATT, CDR2 SNEGSKA (reference sequence). The CDR3 totals 13 residues. The CDR3 loop is CSARTSATGEQYF. In DNA form, the CDR3 reads TGCAGTGCTAGGACTAGCGCTACTGGGGAGCAGTACTTC.

V usage is TRBV18 and J usage is TRBJ2-3, with 10 positions matching TRBD2. Germline CDR1 is KGHSH and CDR2 is LQKENI. The CDR3 loop spans 16 amino acids. Trimming cost V 2 bases and J 4 bases; bases outside gene matches: 6. The CDR3 bases are TGTGCCAGCTCACCAAAACTAGCGGGGTTCTCAGATACGCAGTATTTT. This codes for CASSPKLAGFSDTQYF.

This clonotype was detected only once. The germline gene is not matched at one end of the junction; a read error may be the cause. CDR3 DNA: TGTACCAGCAGTCGGCCAGGGCAGACTGAAGCTTTCTTT. It yields the protein CTSSRPGQTEAFF. The chain has TRBV11-2 and TRBJ1-1; D perhaps matches TRBD1 (5 bases). The CDR3 has 13 amino acids. Germline CDR1 SGHAT, CDR2 FQNNGV.

The chain employs TRBV11-3 and TRBJ2-2, with 8 positions matching TRBD1. Germline assignment: CDR1 SGHNT and CDR2 YENEEA. The CDR3 contains 15 residues. Unmatched junction bases numbered 11, after V lost 10 bases and J lost 4 bases. This chain's CDR3 is CAIIQGASSTGELFF. The CDR3 DNA reads TGTGCCATCATCCAGGGGGCTAGCAGCACCGGGGAGCTGTTTTTT.

Of note for this clonotype: The junction does not match germline at one end; this may be a read error. The chain links TRBV7-9 to TRBJ2-3; 8 bases align to TRBD1. Germline CDR1 is SEHNR and CDR2 is FQNEAQ (reference sequence). This CDR3 is 15 amino acids long. The CDR3 region has the DNA TGTGTCAGCAACCCAACAGGGGGTAGGGCAGATACGCAGTATTTT. Amino acids: CVSNPTGGRADTQYF.

The sample holds many counts of this clonotype. This rearrangement joins TRBV13 to TRBJ2-5; D might be TRBD2 (6 bases). Deletions cut 4 bases from V and 0 bases from J, with 15 bases between. Looked up from germline, CDR1 is PRHDT and CDR2 is FYEKMQ (reference sequence). This CDR3 region has 16 residues. CDR3 in amino acids: CASSSSPGRYQETQYF. CDR3 coding DNA: TGTGCCAGCAGCTCTAGTCCGGGGAGGTACCAAGAGACCCAGTACTTC.

This clonotype was seen repeatedly, ten times or more. The chain employs TRBV11-2 and TRBJ2-1; a weak D match, TRBD1 (6 bases). V lost 4 bases and J 0 bases, leaving 19 bases between the germline ends. The CDR3 length is 18 residues. Germline values: CDR1 SGHAT, CDR2 FQNNGV. The CDR3 bases are TGTGCCAGCAGCTCCCTGACTCCTACAGGGAGCTCCTACAATGAGCAGTTCTTC. It is translated as CASSSLTPTGSSYNEQFF.

The DNA of the CDR3 is TGTGCCAGCAGCTTACTAGCGGGAAATTTAACCGGGGAGCTGTTTTTT. As protein: CASSLLAGNLTGELFF. The chain carries TRBV11-2 and TRBJ2-2; 9 bases fit TRBD2. The V and J ends lost 2 bases and 5 bases, in that order; junction bases with no gene match: 6. From germline, CDR1 is SGHAT and CDR2 FQNNGV. The CDR3 loop spans 16 amino acids.

A remark on this clonotype: At one of its ends the junction is not consistent with the germline gene, which may arise from a read error. The gene calls are TRBV12-3 or TRBV12-4 and TRBJ2-1, with D perhaps TRBD1 or TRBD2 (5 bases each). This CDR3 comprises 15 residues. Here the CDR3 reads CASNKGRSSYNEQIF. In DNA form, the CDR3 reads TGTGCCAGCAATAAGGGACGAAGCTCCTACAATGAGCAGATCTTC.

The chain couples TRBV20-1 to TRBJ1-6, with D possibly being TRBD1 (5 bases). V was pared by 6 bases and J by 9 bases, with 21 bases between. The CDR3 is made up of 15 amino acids. Germline-derived CDR1 and CDR2 are DFQATT and SNEGSKA (reference sequence). In DNA form, the CDR3 reads TGCAGTGCCCCGACAGCGCAGGGAGCTACTTCACCCCTCCACTTT. It encodes CSAPTAQGATSPLHF.

V usage is TRBV4-1 and J usage is TRBJ1-6; D remains ambiguous. The CDR3 sequence is 13 residues long. V was clipped by 4 bases and J by 12 bases, with 13 bases between them. Germline V gene sequence: CDR1 MGHRA, CDR2 YSYEKL. CDR3 coding DNA: TGCGCCAGCAGCCCCGTCGGACCCCAACCCCTCCACTTT. Its protein product is CASSPVGPQPLHF.

J is TRBJ2-1 and V is TRBV20-1; 12 bases map to TRBD2. This CDR3 spans 16 amino acids. Trimming took 2 bases from V and 7 from J; bases not matched to a gene: 9. Germline V gene sequence: CDR1 DFQATT, CDR2 SNEGSKA (reference sequence). The CDR3 DNA sequence: TGCAGTGCTAGACCTGGACTAGCGGGATTCTGGAATGAGCAGTTCTTC. Amino acids: CSARPGLAGFWNEQFF.

Details on this clonotype: One end of the junction is discordant with germline, which a read error may explain. This CDR3 reads CVSSSPLANTQYF. The CDR3 nucleotides read TGTGTCAGCAGCTCCCCTCTAGCGAATACGCAGTATTTT. The chain couples TRBV7-9 to TRBJ2-3, with D perhaps TRBD2 (6 bases). The CDR3 loop spans 13 amino acids. The germline CDR1 and CDR2 sequences are SEHNR and FQNEAQ (reference sequence).

This clonotype was recorded once. The junction shows a germline mismatch at one end, possibly a read error. This chain links TRBV11-1 with TRBJ2-5; no firm D call. The germline V gene encodes CDR1 SGHAT and CDR2 FQDESV (reference sequence). There are 14 residues in the CDR3. In DNA, the CDR3 is TGTGCCAGCAGCTTAGTGGGTAACCAAGAGGCCCAGTACTTC. Translation gives CASSLVGNQEAQYF.

Comments on this clonotype: A much larger clone lies one base from this, so it may be a read error. The chain joins TRBV28 to TRBJ2-7; TRBD1 matches 9 bases. From germline, CDR1 is MDHEN and CDR2 SYDVKM. With V trimmed by 6 bases and J by 5 bases, 5 bases remained unmatched. This CDR3 has 13 amino acids. The CDR3 DNA reads as TGTGCCAGCAGGGGGACAGGGCCCCACGAGCAGTACTTC. Amino acid sequence: CASRGTGPHEQYF.

Concerning this clonotype itself: Being one base from a much bigger clone, this may be a read error. This chain connects TRBV5-1 to TRBJ2-3; tentative D call: TRBD1 (6 bases). This CDR3 is built from 16 residues. V shed 5 bases and J shed 1 base, with 17 bases lying between them. The germline V gene encodes CDR1 SGHRS and CDR2 YFSETQ. The CDR3 nucleotides read TGCGCCAGCAGTTCAGGGGTTACCGGGCGCACAGATACGCAGTATTTT. Protein product: CASSSGVTGRTDTQYF.

With regard to this clonotype: Compared with germline, one end of the junction differs, possibly owing to a read error. This chain links TRBV11-3 with TRBJ1-1, with D possibly matching TRBD1 (6 bases). The CDR3 contains 13 residues. Germline CDR1 reads SGHNT; CDR2 reads YENEEA. The CDR3 here is CTSSVITGTEAFF. CDR3 bases: TGTACCAGCAGTGTCATAACAGGGACCGAAGCTTTCTTT.

Comments on this clonotype: At one end, the junction sequence differs from germline, possibly due to a read error. The V call is TRBV4-2, the J call TRBJ2-3; D is unclear. The length of the CDR3 is 14 residues. Germline CDR1 LGHNA, CDR2 YNFKEQ. The DNA for the CDR3 is TGTACCAGCAGCCAAGAAGGGTTAGAGGATACGCAGTATTTT. Translation gives CTSSQEGLEDTQYF.

A remark on this clonotype: Without the conserved terminal phenylalanine or tryptophan, this CDR3 likely stems from a read error. The V and J genes are TRBV5-1 and TRBJ2-1, with TRBD2 identical over 7 bases. The CDR3 sequence is 18 residues long. Germline-derived CDR1 and CDR2 are SGHRS and YFSETQ. J was trimmed by 2 bases and V by 5 bases; bases with no gene match: 16. CDR3 nucleotides: TGCGCCAGCAGACAGATAGCGGGTGAGGGAAGGACCTACAATGAGCAGTTCATC. Its translation: CASRQIAGEGRTYNEQFI.

Of note for this clonotype: Just one base apart from a much larger clone, this may be a read error. The chain employs TRBV11-3 and TRBJ2-3; D perhaps matches TRBD2 (6 bases). Germline V gene data show CDR1 as SGHNT and CDR2 as YENEEA. The CDR3 is made up of 15 amino acids. The CDR3 loop is CVSSLDGTSTDTQYF. The CDR3 region has the DNA TGTGTCAGCAGCTTAGATGGGACTAGCACAGATACGCAGTATTTT.

For this clonotype: Compared with germline, one end of the junction differs, possibly owing to a read error. V and J are TRBV11-2 and TRBJ2-7; unclear D gene. The germline V gene has CDR1 SGHAT and CDR2 FQNNGV. The CDR3 length is 13 residues. CDR3 sequence: CAGSTAGSNEQYF. Here the CDR3 DNA reads TGTGCCGGCAGCACCGCCGGCTCCAACGAGCAGTACTTC. The whole variable domain, remainder taken from reference TRBV11-2 and TRBJ2-7, is EAGVAQSPRYKIIEKRQSVAFWCNPISGHATLYWYQQILGQGPKLLIQFQNNGVVDDSQLPKDRFSAERLKGVDSTLKIQPAKLEDSAVYLCAGSTAGSNEQYFGPGTRLTVT.

As for this clonotype: Here the CDR3 omits its conserved ending phenylalanine or tryptophan, so a read error is the likely source. V is TRBV6-5 and J is TRBJ1-6, with D tentatively TRBD1 (6 bases). Trimming took off 7 bases at V and 6 bases at J, with 13 bases between the two ends. This CDR3 has 14 amino acids. Germline CDR1 reads MNHEY; CDR2 reads SVGAGI. The CDR3 here is CASKTTGSNSPLHI. The CDR3 nucleotides are TGTGCCAGCAAGACGACAGGAAGTAATTCACCCCTCCACATT.

Points on this clonotype: At one end the junction does not follow the germline gene, possibly because of a read error. The chain joins TRBV4-1 to TRBJ2-1; 8 nucleotides match TRBD1. CDR3 length equals 14 residues. CDR1 and CDR2 from the germline V gene are MGHRA and YSYEKL. Here the CDR3 DNA reads TGCGCCAGCAGCCCACGGACAGGGTGGAATGGGCAGTTCTTC. Amino acids: CASSPRTGWNGQFF.

With regard to this clonotype: A much larger clone lies a single base off, so this may be a read error. V gene TRBV6-5 combines with J gene TRBJ1-5, with TRBD1 matching over 11 bases. CDR1 is MNHEY and CDR2 is SVGAGI in the germline V gene. The CDR3 has 15 residues. With 6 bases clipped from V and 9 bases from J, the junction kept 10 bases outside the gene matches. DNA for the CDR3: TGTGCCAGCAGGCAGGGACAGGGGGGTATTTGGCCCCAGCATTTT. Protein product: CASRQGQGGIWPQHF.

The gene calls are TRBV12-5 and TRBJ1-3, with D possibly TRBD1 on 5 matching bases. Per germline, CDR1 LGHNT and CDR2 FRNRAP. The CDR3 extends over 16 amino acids. Trimming left V 0 bases short and J 3 bases short, with 12 bases between. In DNA, the CDR3 is TGTGCTAGTGGTTTGGTACAGTCAGACAGTGGAAACACCATATATTTT. Translation gives CASGLVQSDSGNTIYF.